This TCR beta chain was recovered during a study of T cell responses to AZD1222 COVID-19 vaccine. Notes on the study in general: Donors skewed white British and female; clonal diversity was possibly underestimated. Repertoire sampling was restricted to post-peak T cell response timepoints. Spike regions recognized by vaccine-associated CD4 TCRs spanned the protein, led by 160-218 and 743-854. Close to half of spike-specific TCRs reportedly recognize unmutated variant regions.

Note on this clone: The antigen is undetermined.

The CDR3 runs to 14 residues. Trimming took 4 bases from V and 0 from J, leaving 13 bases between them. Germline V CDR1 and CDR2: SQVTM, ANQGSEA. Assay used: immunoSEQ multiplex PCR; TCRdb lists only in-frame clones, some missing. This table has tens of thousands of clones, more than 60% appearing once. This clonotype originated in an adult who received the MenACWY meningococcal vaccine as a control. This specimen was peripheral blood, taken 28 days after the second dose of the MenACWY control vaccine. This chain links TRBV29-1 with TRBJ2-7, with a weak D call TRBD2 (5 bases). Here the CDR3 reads CSVGSERSSYEQYF. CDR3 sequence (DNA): TGCAGCGTTGGGTCCGAGCGGAGCTCCTACGAGCAGTACTTC.